Sequencing of this T cell receptor (beta chain) was carried out in a study of T cells in Graves' hyperthyroidism and ophthalmopathy. The study, taken as a whole, reports: Most clonotypes that expanded in the thyroid above 0.001 also showed up in blood. Ophthalmopathy, as predicted by the model, came a median roughly 6.5 months after the prediction.

RNA transcripts were the template for amplifying TCR beta CDR3 regions. An initial round of RT-PCR targeting the TCR CDR3 relied on the HTBI primer set. TCRdb reprocessed the multiplex PCR reads with MiXCR, giving one entry per CDR3 protein. The sample yields around 760,000 distinct CDR3 sequences, 30% to 40% seen once. The CDR3 is 15 residues long. Germline V lookup: CDR1 LNHDA, CDR2 SQIVND (reference sequence). The V gene lost 7 bases and the J gene lost 6 bases, with 21 bases spanning the gap. In the case of this clonotype: The antigen remains unidentified.

Over 18 months, lack of ophthalmopathy progression marked Graves' hyperthyroidism as stable. In patients aged 18 to 65, hyperthyroidism was newly diagnosed, with duration under 2 months. This TCR derives from a woman aged 40 to 50 with Graves' hyperthyroidism. The gene calls are TRBV19 and TRBJ1-1, with D perhaps matching TRBD1 (5 bases). What was sequenced was blood. The CDR3 bases are TGTGCCAGTATGGGGACCCCAGGGAATTTCGCTGAAGCTTTCTTT. Translating gives CASMGTPGNFAEAFF.